The 3 T cell receptor beta chains in this list originate from one sample, sequenced in a study of cytomegalovirus exposure and HLA in healthy donors. It was with 60 Vbeta and 13 Jbeta primers that the PCR ran. TCRdb keeps only in-frame clones here, not all; method: immunoSEQ multiplex PCR. This table holds around 97,000 clones, around 81% found once. The sample was PBMCs. Receptors were obtained from a man aged 35 to 55 in good health and CMV-seropositive.

This sequence joins TRBV5-4 and TRBJ2-7; D is perhaps TRBD2 (6 bases). Germline V gives CDR1 SGHNT, CDR2 YYREEE (reference sequence). Trimming took 2 bases from V and 3 from J, leaving 12 bases between them. This CDR3 is built from 14 residues. CDR3 loop: CASSFGTAIYEQYF. CDR3 nucleotides: TGTGCCAGCAGCTTCGGGACTGCGATCTACGAGCAGTACTTC.

The V call is TRBV4-2, the J call TRBJ2-3; TRBD2 is a possible D gene (5 bases). CDR1 and CDR2 (germline): LGHNA, YNFKEQ. Trimming left V 0 bases short and J 5 bases short, with 12 bases between. The CDR3 is made up of 15 amino acids. In DNA form, the CDR3 reads TGTGCCAGCAGCCAAGACACTAGTCCGGTAGATACGCAGTATTTT. This translates into CASSQDTSPVDTQYF.

The chain has TRBV7-8 and TRBJ1-2, with TRBD1 matching 12 bases. Germline CDR1 is SGHVS and CDR2 is FQNEAQ. Trimming at V came to 1 base and at J to 6 bases, leaving 3 bases not matched to a gene. The CDR3 covers 15 residues. CDR3 nucleotides: TGTGCCAGCAGCTTAGTGCGGGACAGGGGGCATGGCTACACCTTC. Protein product: CASSLVRDRGHGYTF.